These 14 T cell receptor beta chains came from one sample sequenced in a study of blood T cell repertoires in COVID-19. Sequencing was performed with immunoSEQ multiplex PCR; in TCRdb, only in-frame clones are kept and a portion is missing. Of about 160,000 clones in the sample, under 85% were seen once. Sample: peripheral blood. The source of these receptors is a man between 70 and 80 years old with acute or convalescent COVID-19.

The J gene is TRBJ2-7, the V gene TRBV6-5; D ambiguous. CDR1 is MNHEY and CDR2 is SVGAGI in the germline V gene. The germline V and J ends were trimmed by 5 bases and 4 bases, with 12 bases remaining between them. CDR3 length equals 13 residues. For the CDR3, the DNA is TGTGCCAGCAGTACCACGGGTTGGTACGAGCAGTACTTC. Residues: CASSTTGWYEQYF.

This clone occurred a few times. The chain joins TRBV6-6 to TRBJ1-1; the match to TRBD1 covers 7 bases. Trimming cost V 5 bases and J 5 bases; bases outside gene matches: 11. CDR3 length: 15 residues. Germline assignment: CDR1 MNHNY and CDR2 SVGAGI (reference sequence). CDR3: CASSTGTAGQTEAFF. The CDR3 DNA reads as TGTGCCAGCAGTACTGGGACAGCTGGTCAGACTGAAGCTTTCTTT.

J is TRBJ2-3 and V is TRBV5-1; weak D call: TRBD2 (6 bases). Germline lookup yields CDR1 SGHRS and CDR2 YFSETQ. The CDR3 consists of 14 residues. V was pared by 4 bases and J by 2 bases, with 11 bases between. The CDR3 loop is CASSPEGDTDTQYF. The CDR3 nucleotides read TGCGCCAGCAGCCCGGAGGGTGACACAGATACGCAGTATTTT.

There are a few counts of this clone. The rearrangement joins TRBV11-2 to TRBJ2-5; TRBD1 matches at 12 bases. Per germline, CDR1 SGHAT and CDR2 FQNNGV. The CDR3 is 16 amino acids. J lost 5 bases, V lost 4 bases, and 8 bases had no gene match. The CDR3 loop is CASSYGTGGFRETQYF. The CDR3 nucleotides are TGTGCCAGCAGCTACGGGACAGGGGGCTTTCGGGAGACCCAGTACTTC.

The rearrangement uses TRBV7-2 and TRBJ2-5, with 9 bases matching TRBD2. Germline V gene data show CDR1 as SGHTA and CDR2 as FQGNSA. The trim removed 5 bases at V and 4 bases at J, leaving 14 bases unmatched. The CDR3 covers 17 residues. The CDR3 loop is CASSPVAGVGFGETQYF. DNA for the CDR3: TGTGCCAGCAGCCCGGTAGCGGGAGTGGGTTTTGGAGAGACCCAGTACTTC.

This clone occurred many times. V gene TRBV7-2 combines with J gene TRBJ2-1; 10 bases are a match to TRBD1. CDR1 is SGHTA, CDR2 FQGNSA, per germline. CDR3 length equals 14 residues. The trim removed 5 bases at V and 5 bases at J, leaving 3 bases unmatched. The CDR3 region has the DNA TGTGCCAGCAGCACGGGACAGGGGAACAATGAGCAGTTCTTC. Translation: CASSTGQGNNEQFF.

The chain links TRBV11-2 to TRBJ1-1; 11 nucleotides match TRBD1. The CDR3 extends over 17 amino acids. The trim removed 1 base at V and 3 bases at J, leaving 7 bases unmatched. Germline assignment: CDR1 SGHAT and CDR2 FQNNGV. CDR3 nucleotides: TGTGCCAGCAGCTTAGTTGGGACAGGGGGGAGGTACACTGAAGCTTTCTTT. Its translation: CASSLVGTGGRYTEAFF.

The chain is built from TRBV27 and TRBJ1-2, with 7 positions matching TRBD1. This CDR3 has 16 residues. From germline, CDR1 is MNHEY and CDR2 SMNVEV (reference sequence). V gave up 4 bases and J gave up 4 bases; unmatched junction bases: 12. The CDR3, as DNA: TGTGCCAGCAGTTCCTTAACAGGGGTTTTGGGCTATGGCTACACCTTC. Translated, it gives CASSSLTGVLGYGYTF.

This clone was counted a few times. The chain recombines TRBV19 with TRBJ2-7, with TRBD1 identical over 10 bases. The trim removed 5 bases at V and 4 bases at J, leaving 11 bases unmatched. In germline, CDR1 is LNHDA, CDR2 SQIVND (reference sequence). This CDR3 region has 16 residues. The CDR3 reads CASSPPRTGGIYEQYF. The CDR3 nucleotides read TGTGCCAGTAGTCCGCCCCGGACAGGGGGAATTTACGAGCAGTACTTC. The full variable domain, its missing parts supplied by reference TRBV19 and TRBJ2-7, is DGGITQSPKYLFRKEGQNVTLSCEQNLNHDAMYWYRQDPGQGLRLIYYSQIVNDFQKGDIAEGYSVSREKKESFPLTVTSAQKNPTAFYLCASSPPRTGGIYEQYFGPGTRLTVT.

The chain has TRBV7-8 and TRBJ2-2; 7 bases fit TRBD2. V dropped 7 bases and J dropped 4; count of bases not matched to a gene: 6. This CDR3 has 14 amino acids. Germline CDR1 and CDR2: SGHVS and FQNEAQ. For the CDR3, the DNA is TGTGCCAGCACCGATAGCGGGTCCACCGGGGAGCTGTTTTTT. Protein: CASTDSGSTGELFF.

For the CDR3, the DNA is TGTGCCAGCAGTGATACGACAGGGGCTAATTCACCCCTCCACTTT. Its protein product is CASSDTTGANSPLHF. V gene TRBV6-1 combines with J gene TRBJ1-6; 8 bases match TRBD1. The CDR3 spans 15 residues. Germline CDR1 is MNHNS and CDR2 is SASEGT. Trimming cost V 3 bases and J 6 bases; bases outside gene matches: 4.

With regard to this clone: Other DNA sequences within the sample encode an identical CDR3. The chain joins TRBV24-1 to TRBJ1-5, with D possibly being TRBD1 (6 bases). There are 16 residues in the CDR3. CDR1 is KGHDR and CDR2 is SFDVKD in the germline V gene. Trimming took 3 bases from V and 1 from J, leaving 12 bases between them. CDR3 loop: CATSDAGQTSNQPQHF. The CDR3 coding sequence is TGTGCCACCAGTGATGCCGGACAGACAAGCAATCAGCCCCAGCATTTT.

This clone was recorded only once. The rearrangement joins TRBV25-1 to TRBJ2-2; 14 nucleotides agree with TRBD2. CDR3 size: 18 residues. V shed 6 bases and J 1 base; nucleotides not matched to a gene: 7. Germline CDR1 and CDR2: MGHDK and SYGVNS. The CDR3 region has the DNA TGTGCCAGCAGCCCGACTAGCGGGAGGGCCATGAACACCGGGGAGCTGTTTTTT. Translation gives CASSPTSGRAMNTGELFF.

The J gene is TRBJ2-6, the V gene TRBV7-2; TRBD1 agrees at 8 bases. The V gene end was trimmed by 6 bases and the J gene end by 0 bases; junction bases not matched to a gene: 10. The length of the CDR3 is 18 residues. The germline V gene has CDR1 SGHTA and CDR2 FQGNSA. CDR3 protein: CASSSDRGGSSGANVLTF. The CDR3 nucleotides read TGTGCCAGCAGTTCTGACAGGGGCGGAAGCTCTGGGGCCAACGTCCTGACTTTC.